The entry below describes one T cell receptor (beta chain). The sample is drawn from a study of read filtering for tumor transcriptome and immune sequencing. Overall study: Mean patient age was approximately 71 years, range roughly 40 to 85; approximately 17 male, about 15 female. Transcriptome libraries were built from DNase-treated RNA.

V was clipped by 4 bases and J by 5 bases, with 10 bases between them. Germline V CDR1 and CDR2: SGHNT, YYREEE (reference sequence). The CDR3 covers 12 residues. This library used approximately 0.4 ug RNA and molecular barcoded adaptors spanning alpha/delta and beta/gamma chains. One entry per CDR3 protein results from TCRdb running MiXCR on the reads. Of approximately 65,000 distinct CDR3 sequences listed, approximately 14% are singletons. Bone marrow was sampled from every patient at the time of active disease. V usage is TRBV5-4 and J usage is TRBJ2-7, with D possibly being TRBD1 (6 bases). The sequence was collected from a donor at least 40 years old with multiple myeloma. The sequencing sample was made of a population of CD138-negative cells sorted from bone marrow. The CDR3 here is CASSPTGNEQYF. The CDR3 DNA reads TGTGCCAGCAGCCCAACAGGGAACGAGCAGTACTTC. Combining the CDR3 with reference TRBV5-4 and TRBJ2-7 gives the whole variable domain ETGVTQSPTHLIKTRGQQVTLRCSSQSGHNTVSWYQQALGQGPQFIFQYYREEENGRGNFPPRFSGLQFPNYSSELNVNALELDDSALYLCASSPTGNEQYFGPGTRLTVT.